A single sample is the source of the 19 T cell receptor beta chains below, sequenced in a study of vaccination and CD4 T cells after COVID-19. With the Oncomine TCR Beta short-read assay, DNA from cultured CD4+ T cells was sequenced. TCRdb reprocessed the PCR reads with MiXCR, giving one entry per CDR3 protein. The sample records some 12,000 distinct CDR3 sequences, 60% being singletons. No antigen has been identified for these receptors. Treatment reported: approximately 10-day PBMC culture with coronavirus spike peptide pools or control peptides (ViraFEST assay). The source material was CD4+ T cells from blood, cultured in vitro. These receptors were obtained from a human donor who had recovered from COVID-19.

The rearrangement uses TRBV6-1 and TRBJ1-2; no clear D gene. CDR3 length: 14 amino acids. Between the trimmed V and J ends, which lost 4 bases and 12 bases, there was a span of 21 bases. Germline V gene sequence: CDR1 MNHNS, CDR2 SASEGT. CDR3 nucleotide sequence: TGTGCCAGCAGTGCCACCCAGACACACCTAAGGGACACCTTC. Translation gives CASSATQTHLRDTF.

This clonotype was seen once. Germline and junction disagree at one end, which may indicate a read error. This chain links TRBV9 with TRBJ1-2; D remains unclear. CDR1 and CDR2 from the germline V gene are SGDLS and YYNGEE. CDR3 length: 14 amino acids. The CDR3 reads CASSVDGEYYGYTF. CDR3 nucleotide sequence: TGTGCCAGTAGCGTAGATGGGGAATACTATGGCTACACCTTC.

The genes are TRBV5-4 and TRBJ2-7; 8 nucleotides align to TRBD1. This CDR3 is built from 15 residues. V shed 0 bases and J 2 bases; nucleotides not matched to a gene: 4. Germline V gene data show CDR1 as SGHNT and CDR2 as YYREEE (reference sequence). The CDR3 region is CASSLGQGIPYEQYF. The DNA for the CDR3 is TGTGCCAGCAGCTTGGGACAGGGGATACCCTACGAGCAGTACTTC.

The chain combines TRBV7-7 with TRBJ2-2, with D unresolved. This CDR3 has 15 amino acids. Trimming left V 5 bases short and J 0 bases short, with 10 bases between. Looked up from germline, CDR1 is SSHAT and CDR2 is FNYEAQ (reference sequence). The CDR3: CASSPRSANTGELFF. CDR3 sequence (DNA): TGTGCCAGCAGCCCCAGGTCCGCGAACACCGGGGAGCTGTTTTTT.

The chain is built from TRBV7-3 and TRBJ2-5; D ambiguous. Germline V gene lookup returns CDR1 SGHTA and CDR2 FQGTGA. V gave up 2 bases and J gave up 5 bases, with 9 bases separating them. This CDR3 has 13 residues. CDR3 region: CASSLGVVETQYF. The CDR3 nucleotides are TGTGCCAGCAGCTTAGGCGTGGTTGAGACCCAGTACTTC.

The chain links TRBV28 to TRBJ1-5; D is perhaps TRBD1 (5 bases). This CDR3 contains 13 residues. Germline V gene data show CDR1 as MDHEN and CDR2 as SYDVKM. Trimming left V 7 bases short and J 3 bases short, with 10 bases between. The DNA for the CDR3 is TGTGCCAGCATTTGGGGCTTCAATCAGCCCCAGCATTTT. It translates to CASIWGFNQPQHF. Filled out from reference TRBV28 and TRBJ1-5, the complete variable domain reads DVKVTQSSRYLVKRTGEKVFLECVQDMDHENMFWYRQDPGLGLRLIYFSYDVKMKEKGDIPEGYSVSREKKERFSLILESASTNQTSMYLCASIWGFNQPQHFGDGTRLSIL.

The V gene is TRBV28, the J gene TRBJ1-1; D gene unclear. The CDR3 covers 12 residues. Germline V lookup: CDR1 MDHEN, CDR2 SYDVKM. Trimming removed 4 bases at V and 4 bases at J, with 7 bases between. CDR3 nucleotides: TGTGCCAGCAGTTCACAGTTCACTGAAGCTTTCTTT. Its translation: CASSSQFTEAFF. Using reference TRBV28 and TRBJ1-1 for the parts outside the CDR3, the full variable domain is DVKVTQSSRYLVKRTGEKVFLECVQDMDHENMFWYRQDPGLGLRLIYFSYDVKMKEKGDIPEGYSVSREKKERFSLILESASTNQTSMYLCASSSQFTEAFFGQGTRLTVV.

As DNA, the CDR3 is TGTGCCAGCAGTGAACCAGGGACCAACACTGAAGCTTTCTTT. The encoded protein is CASSEPGTNTEAFF. The rearrangement joins TRBV25-1 to TRBJ1-1; possible D gene TRBD1, 5 bases. V was pared by 2 bases and J by 2 bases, with 9 bases between. This CDR3 spans 14 amino acids. CDR1 is MGHDK, CDR2 SYGVNS, per germline.

The rearrangement uses TRBV6-5 and TRBJ1-2; the D gene is possibly TRBD1 (5 bases). Germline V gene sequence: CDR1 MNHEY, CDR2 SVGAGI. CDR3 length: 14 amino acids. V gave up 1 base and J gave up 3 bases, with 9 bases separating them. The CDR3 DNA reads TGTGCCAGCAGTTACTTAGGGGTGCACTATGGCTACACCTTC. This translates into CASSYLGVHYGYTF.

The rearrangement joins TRBV7-8 to TRBJ2-2; D is uncertain. V was clipped by 3 bases and J by 2 bases, with 7 bases between them. In germline, CDR1 is SGHVS, CDR2 FQNEAQ. The CDR3 spans 14 residues. In DNA form, the CDR3 reads TGTGCCAGCAGCTTCCTGTCCAACACCGGGGAGCTGTTTTTT. Translating it yields CASSFLSNTGELFF. The full variable domain, completed using reference TRBV7-8 and TRBJ2-2, is GAGVSQSPRYKVAKRGQDVALRCDPISGHVSLFWYQQALGQGPEFLTYFQNEAQLDKSGLPSDRFFAERPEGSVSTLKIQRTQQEDSAVYLCASSFLSNTGELFFGEGSRLTVL.

There are a few counts of this clonotype. The rearrangement links TRBV21-1 to TRBJ2-7; the table's D gene call, TRBD1, was not cross checked with the DNA. TRBV21-1 constitutes a pseudogene. This CDR3 comprises 15 residues. CDR3 nucleotides: TGTGCCAGCAGCAAAAGTCGGGGCGCCAACTACGAGCAGTACTTC. Translating it yields CASSKSRGANYEQYF.

The chain is built from TRBV3-1 and TRBJ2-3, with a possible D match to TRBD2 (6 bases). Germline values: CDR1 LGHDT, CDR2 YNNKEL (reference sequence). The CDR3 has 14 residues. V was shortened by 3 bases and J by 5 bases, with 12 bases between the two germline ends. In DNA, the CDR3 is TGTGCCAGCAGCCAGACGGGAGAGGGAGATACGCAGTATTTT. The encoded protein is CASSQTGEGDTQYF.

This clonotype was seen a few times. V gene TRBV25-1 combines with J gene TRBJ2-2; 9 bases match TRBD2. The CDR3 has 14 residues. Germline V CDR1 and CDR2: MGHDK, SYGVNS. Unmatched junction bases numbered 0, after V lost 4 bases and J lost 3 bases. The CDR3 protein is CASSGTSDTGELFF. The CDR3 region has the DNA TGTGCCAGCAGTGGGACTAGCGACACCGGGGAGCTGTTTTTT.

CDR3 in DNA: TGCAGTGCTAGTCTGTTCGACCCGAATCAGCCCCAGCATTTT. Amino acid sequence: CSASLFDPNQPQHF. The chain couples TRBV20-1 to TRBJ1-5; D uncertain. Germline V lookup: CDR1 DFQATT, CDR2 SNEGSKA (reference sequence). The CDR3 spans 14 residues. V dropped 3 bases and J dropped 4 bases, with 13 bases sitting between them.

The chain carries TRBV27 and TRBJ2-7; 10 bases agree with TRBD1. The CDR3 loop spans 13 amino acids. Germline V gene lookup returns CDR1 MNHEY and CDR2 SMNVEV (reference sequence). V was clipped by 6 bases and J by 6 bases; unmatched bases: 5. The CDR3 DNA sequence: TGTGCCAGCAGGGGGACAGGGGCTTCCGAGCAGTACTTC. Amino acid sequence: CASRGTGASEQYF.

The chain recombines TRBV24-1 with TRBJ2-3; D is unclear. The CDR3 is 13 residues long. Trimming left V 1 base short and J 4 bases short, with 5 bases between. Germline CDR1 and CDR2: KGHDR and SFDVKD. CDR3 in DNA: TGTGCCACCAGTGATTTTTTATCAGATACGCAGTATTTT. Protein product: CATSDFLSDTQYF.

V gene TRBV7-7 combines with J gene TRBJ2-2; no clear D gene. V lost 1 base to trimming and J lost 1 base, with 1 base between them. In germline, CDR1 is SSHAT, CDR2 FNYEAQ (reference sequence). The CDR3 is 13 residues long. CDR3 region: CASSLGNTGELFF. In DNA form, the CDR3 reads TGTGCCAGCAGCTTAGGGAACACCGGGGAGCTGTTTTTT.

This chain's CDR3 is CAISEGGAGKTQYF. DNA of the CDR3: TGTGCCATCAGTGAGGGGGGCGCCGGGAAGACCCAGTACTTC. The chain joins TRBV10-3 to TRBJ2-5; D possibly corresponds to TRBD1 (6 bases). There are 14 residues in the CDR3. Germline CDR1 is ENHRY and CDR2 is SYGVKD. With 2 bases removed from V and 6 bases from J, the gap between germline ends came to 13 bases.

The chain carries TRBV28 and TRBJ1-2, with D maybe TRBD1 (6 bases). V was shortened by 7 bases and J by 6 bases, with 18 bases between the two germline ends. CDR1 MDHEN and CDR2 SYDVKM come from the germline V gene. The CDR3 sequence is 14 residues long. CDR3 bases: TGTGCCAGCACCTCCCCCCGCAGGGGACATGGCTACACCTTC. This translates into CASTSPRRGHGYTF.